This T cell receptor (beta chain) is drawn from a study of blood T cell repertoires in COVID-19. Two negative PCRs, clearance, or symptom resolution had been documented for recovered Cohort 3 donors. CDR3 length equals 16 residues. Trimming removed 1 base from V and 3 bases from J; junction bases left unmatched: 5. From germline, CDR1 is LGHDT and CDR2 YNNKEL (reference sequence). This table comes from immunoSEQ multiplex PCR, and its TCRdb copy is limited to in-frame clones, with some not included. This sample yields about 300,000 clones, of which 65% to 90% are seen a single time; roughly 4% belongs to the top ten.

The chain uses TRBV3-1 (or the pseudogene TRBV3-2) and TRBJ2-2; 7 bases line up with TRBD2. The clonotype comes from a young man who had recovered from COVID-19. The sample comprised PBMCs or T cells enriched from blood (not recorded which). CDR3 region: CASSQVPLADTGELFF. The CDR3 DNA reads as TGTGCCAGCAGCCAAGTCCCTCTAGCGGACACCGGGGAGCTGTTTTTT.